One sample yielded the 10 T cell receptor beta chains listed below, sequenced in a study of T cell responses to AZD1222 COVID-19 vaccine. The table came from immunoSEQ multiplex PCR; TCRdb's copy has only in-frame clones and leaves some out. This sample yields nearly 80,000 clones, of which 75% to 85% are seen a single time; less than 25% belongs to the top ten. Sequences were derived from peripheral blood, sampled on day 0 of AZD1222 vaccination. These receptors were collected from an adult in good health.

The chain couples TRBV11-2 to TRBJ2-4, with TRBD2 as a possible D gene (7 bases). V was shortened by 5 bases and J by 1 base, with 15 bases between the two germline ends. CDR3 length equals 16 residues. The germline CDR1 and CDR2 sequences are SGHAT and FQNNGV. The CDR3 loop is CASSPQGRGAKNIQYF. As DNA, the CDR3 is TGTGCCAGCAGCCCTCAGGGGCGGGGGGCCAAAAACATTCAGTACTTC.

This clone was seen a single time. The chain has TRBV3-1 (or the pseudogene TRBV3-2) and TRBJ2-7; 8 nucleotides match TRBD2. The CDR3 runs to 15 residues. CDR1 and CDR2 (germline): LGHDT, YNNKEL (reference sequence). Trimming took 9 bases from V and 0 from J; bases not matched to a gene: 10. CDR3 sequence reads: CASSLSAGDSYEQYF. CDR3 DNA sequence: TGTGCCAGTTCACTTTCAGCGGGGGACTCCTACGAGCAGTACTTC.

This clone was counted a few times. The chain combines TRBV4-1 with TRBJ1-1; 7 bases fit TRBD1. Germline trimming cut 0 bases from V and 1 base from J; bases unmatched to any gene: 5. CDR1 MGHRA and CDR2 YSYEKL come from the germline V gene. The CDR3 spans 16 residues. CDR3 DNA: TGCGCCAGCAGCCAAGATATGACAGGGACGAACACTGAAGCTTTCTTT. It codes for CASSQDMTGTNTEAFF.

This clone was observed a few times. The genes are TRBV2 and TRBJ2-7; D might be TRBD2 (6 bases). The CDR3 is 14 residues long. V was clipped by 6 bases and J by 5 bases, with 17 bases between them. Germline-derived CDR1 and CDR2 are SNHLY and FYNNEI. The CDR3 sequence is CASSSAGPPNEQYF. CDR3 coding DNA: TGTGCCAGCAGCTCAGCGGGCCCCCCGAACGAGCAGTACTTC.

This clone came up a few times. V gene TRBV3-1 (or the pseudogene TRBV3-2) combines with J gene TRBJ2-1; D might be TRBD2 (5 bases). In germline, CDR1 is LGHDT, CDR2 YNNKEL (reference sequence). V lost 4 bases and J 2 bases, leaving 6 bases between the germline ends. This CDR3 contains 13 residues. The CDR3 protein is CASSLGAYNEQFF. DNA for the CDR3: TGTGCCAGCAGCCTCGGGGCCTACAATGAGCAGTTCTTC.

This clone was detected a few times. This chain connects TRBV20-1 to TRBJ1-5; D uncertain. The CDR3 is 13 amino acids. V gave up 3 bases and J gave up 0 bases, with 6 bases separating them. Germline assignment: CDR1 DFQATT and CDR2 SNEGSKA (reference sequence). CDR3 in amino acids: CSASMSSNQPQHF. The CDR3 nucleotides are TGCAGTGCTAGTATGTCTAGCAATCAGCCCCAGCATTTT.

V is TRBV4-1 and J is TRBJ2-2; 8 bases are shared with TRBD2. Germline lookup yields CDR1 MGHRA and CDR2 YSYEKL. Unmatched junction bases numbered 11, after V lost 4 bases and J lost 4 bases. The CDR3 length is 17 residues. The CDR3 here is CASSRGGITSSTGELFF. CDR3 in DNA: TGCGCCAGCAGCCGCGGGGGGATTACTAGTTCCACCGGGGAGCTGTTTTTT.

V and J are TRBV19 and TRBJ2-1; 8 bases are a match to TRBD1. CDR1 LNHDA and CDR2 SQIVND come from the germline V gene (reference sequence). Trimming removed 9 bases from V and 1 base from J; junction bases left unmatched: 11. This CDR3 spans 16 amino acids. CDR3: CASHPGTGFSYNEQFF. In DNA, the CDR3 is TGTGCCAGCCATCCGGGGACAGGTTTTTCCTACAATGAGCAGTTCTTC.

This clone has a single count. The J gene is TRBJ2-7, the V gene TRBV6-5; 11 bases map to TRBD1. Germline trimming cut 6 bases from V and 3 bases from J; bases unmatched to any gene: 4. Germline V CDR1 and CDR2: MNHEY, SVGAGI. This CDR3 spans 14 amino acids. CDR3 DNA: TGTGCCAGCAGGGACAGGGGGCCCAACTACGAGCAGTACTTC. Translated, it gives CASRDRGPNYEQYF.

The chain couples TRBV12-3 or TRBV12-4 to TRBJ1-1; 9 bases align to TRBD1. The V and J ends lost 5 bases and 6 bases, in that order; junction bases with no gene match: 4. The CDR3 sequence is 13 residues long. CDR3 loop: CASSRQGGAEAFF. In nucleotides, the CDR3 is TGTGCCAGCAGTCGACAGGGGGGGGCTGAAGCTTTCTTT.